This passage covers 19 T cell receptor beta chains from one sample sequenced in a study of blood T cells in healthy people across ages. With a J-beta primer mix and a sample-barcoded 5' primer, a second PCR ran roughly 7 to 11 cycles. TCRdb reprocessed the 5' RACE reads via MiXCR and lists one record per CDR3 protein. The sample records about 510,000 distinct CDR3 sequences, roughly a quarter being singletons. This same sample was also part of a study on T cells of mothers and their children.

Specimen: blood. Receptors originate from a boy aged 2 to 9 in good health.

This clonotype has more than one count but fewer than ten. This sequence joins TRBV2 and TRBJ1-2, with TRBD1 matching over 7 bases. J gave up 5 bases and V 6 bases, and 9 bases lay outside the gene matches. CDR3 length: 14 residues. Germline V gene sequence: CDR1 SNHLY, CDR2 FYNNEI. The CDR3 nucleotides are TGTGCCAGCAGATTCAACAGGGGTGGGTATGGCTACACCTTC. Translating gives CASRFNRGGYGYTF.

The gene calls are TRBV29-1 and TRBJ1-2; the match to TRBD1 covers 8 bases. Germline V gene lookup returns CDR1 SQVTM and CDR2 ANQGSEA. V dropped 6 bases and J dropped 6; count of bases not matched to a gene: 9. This CDR3 spans 13 amino acids. Here the CDR3 reads CSVSYYRGNGYTF. The CDR3 bases are TGCAGCGTATCCTACTACAGGGGGAATGGCTACACCTTC.

V usage is TRBV4-1 and J usage is TRBJ1-5; tentatively, D is TRBD1 (5 bases). Germline V gene sequence: CDR1 MGHRA, CDR2 YSYEKL. The length of the CDR3 is 15 residues. V lost 1 base to trimming and J lost 3 bases, with 10 bases between them. The CDR3 loop is CASSQAAGINQPQHF. The CDR3 DNA follows: TGCGCCAGCAGCCAAGCTGCAGGGATCAATCAGCCCCAGCATTTT.

The chain recombines TRBV29-1 with TRBJ2-6, with 9 bases matching TRBD1. V was pared by 6 bases and J by 14 bases, with 2 bases of the junction left unmatched. From germline, CDR1 is SQVTM and CDR2 ANQGSEA. The CDR3 is made up of 10 amino acids. The CDR3 here is CSVGTGILTF. CDR3 DNA: TGCAGCGTGGGGACAGGGATCCTGACTTTC.

This clonotype was seen a few times. This sequence joins TRBV20-1 and TRBJ1-2; D not resolved. Germline CDR1 is DFQATT and CDR2 is SNEGSKA (reference sequence). V shed 8 bases and J shed 4 bases, with 14 bases lying between them. This CDR3 is built from 12 residues. CDR3 coding DNA: TGCAGTTTAAGCTTTAGGGCCTATGGCTACACCTTC. Protein sequence: CSLSFRAYGYTF.

This clonotype was detected only a few times. The V call is TRBV19, the J call TRBJ2-2, with 8 bases lining up with TRBD1. This CDR3 spans 15 amino acids. J was trimmed by 4 bases and V by 5 bases; bases with no gene match: 6. Germline lookup yields CDR1 LNHDA and CDR2 SQIVND (reference sequence). The chain's CDR3 is CASSLRTGSTGELFF. For the CDR3, the DNA is TGTGCCAGTAGTTTACGGACAGGGAGCACCGGGGAGCTGTTTTTT. Looking up the rest from reference TRBV19 and TRBJ2-2 gives the full variable domain: DGGITQSPKYLFRKEGQNVTLSCEQNLNHDAMYWYRQDPGQGLRLIYYSQIVNDFQKGDIAEGYSVSREKKESFPLTVTSAQKNPTAFYLCASSLRTGSTGELFFGEGSRLTVL.

This sequence joins TRBV6-5 and TRBJ1-1, with D possibly matching TRBD1 (6 bases). The CDR3 is made up of 14 amino acids. Germline V CDR1 and CDR2: MNHEY, SVGAGI. Trimming left V 5 bases short and J 5 bases short, with 15 bases between. The chain's CDR3 is CASSRSTGTTEAFF. The CDR3 nucleotides read TGTGCCAGCAGTCGCTCGACAGGTACGACTGAAGCTTTCTTT.

The V call is TRBV5-1, the J call TRBJ2-7; tentatively, D is TRBD1 or TRBD2 (5 bases each). V lost 0 bases and J lost 0, with 13 bases in between. Germline assignment: CDR1 SGHRS and CDR2 YFSETQ. The CDR3 consists of 16 residues. CDR3 sequence: CASSLARGSSSYEQYF. DNA for the CDR3: TGCGCCAGCAGCTTGGCCCGGGGCTCCAGCTCCTACGAGCAGTACTTC.

This chain connects TRBV7-2 to TRBJ2-2; D ambiguous. CDR1 is SGHTA and CDR2 is FQGNSA in the germline V gene. The CDR3 loop spans 15 amino acids. Trimming stripped 2 bases from V and 5 bases from J, with 12 bases between. CDR3 bases: TGTGCCAGCAGCTTAATGGCGGCCGTGACCGGGGAGCTGTTTTTT. Amino acids: CASSLMAAVTGELFF.

A few counts support this clonotype. This chain joins TRBV7-9 and TRBJ1-4, with TRBD1 identical over 10 bases. The length of the CDR3 is 15 residues. V lost 3 bases and J lost 7; bases outside the gene matches: 5. Germline V lookup: CDR1 SEHNR, CDR2 FQNEAQ (reference sequence). The CDR3, as DNA: TGTGCCAGCAGCTTTGGACAGGGGGTTTCTGAAAAACTGTTTTTT. It codes for CASSFGQGVSEKLFF.

V usage is TRBV6-1 and J usage is TRBJ1-2; 9 positions match TRBD1. Looked up from germline, CDR1 is MNHNS and CDR2 is SASEGT. This CDR3 is built from 15 residues. V shed 0 bases, J shed 4 bases, and the junction held 3 bases outside the gene matches. Here the CDR3 DNA reads TGTGCCAGCAGTGAAGCGCACAGGGGGCCCTATGGCTACACCTTC. It translates to CASSEAHRGPYGYTF.

This clonotype has more than one count but fewer than ten. The gene calls are TRBV4-3 and TRBJ1-4, with 8 bases that match TRBD1. CDR1 and CDR2 from the germline V gene are LGHNA and YSLEER. The junction had 3 bases not matched to a gene; V was cut back by 0 bases and J by 0 bases. This CDR3 has 17 residues. Here the CDR3 reads CASSQDRGQATNEKLFF. The CDR3 DNA reads as TGCGCCAGCAGCCAAGATAGGGGACAGGCAACTAATGAAAAACTGTTTTTT.

This chain links TRBV4-2 with TRBJ1-2; weak D call: TRBD1 (5 bases). Per the germline V gene, CDR1 is LGHNA and CDR2 is YNFKEQ. Trimming pared 0 bases from V and 7 bases from J, leaving 24 bases between. There are 18 residues in the CDR3. This CDR3 is CASSQESIGGTDFVGYTF. CDR3 nucleotides: TGTGCCAGCAGCCAAGAATCAATTGGAGGGACTGACTTCGTTGGCTACACCTTC.

J is TRBJ2-2 and V is TRBV9; D remains unclear. CDR3 length: 13 residues. Germline values: CDR1 SGDLS, CDR2 YYNGEE. The V gene lost 4 bases and the J gene lost 6 bases, with 10 bases spanning the gap. CDR3 in amino acids: CASSSGRSGELFF. CDR3 DNA: TGTGCCAGCAGCTCCGGGCGCTCCGGGGAGCTGTTTTTT.

The chain has TRBV4-1 and TRBJ2-5; D call uncertain. The end of the DNA aligns better with TRBJ2-1, so the J call may be wrong. Germline V gives CDR1 MGHRA, CDR2 YSYEKL. The CDR3 consists of 15 residues. The DNA for the CDR3 is TGCGCCAGCAGCCAAGGGTCTCTCGCGTACAATGAGCAGTTCTTC. It is translated as CASSQGSLAYNEQFF.

V and J are TRBV5-6 and TRBJ1-5; 10 positions agree with TRBD1. Germline V CDR1 and CDR2: SGHDT, YYEEEE. V was clipped by 4 bases and J by 6 bases; unmatched bases: 10. The length of the CDR3 is 16 residues. The CDR3 nucleotides read TGTGCCAGCAGCAGCGGGACAGGGGTTTCGGGTCAGCCCCAGCATTTT. It encodes CASSSGTGVSGQPQHF.

The rearrangement uses TRBV29-1 and TRBJ2-5, with D tentatively TRBD1 (5 bases). Between the trimmed V and J ends, which lost 3 bases and 5 bases, there was a span of 13 bases. The CDR3 is 13 residues long. The germline V gene has CDR1 SQVTM and CDR2 ANQGSEA. The CDR3 protein is CSVEDKFLETQYF. The CDR3 bases are TGCAGCGTTGAGGACAAGTTTTTGGAGACCCAGTACTTC.

This clonotype turned up a few times. This sequence joins TRBV12-3 or TRBV12-4 and TRBJ2-3; tentative D call: TRBD2 (6 bases). The CDR3 is made up of 14 amino acids. V was pared by 2 bases and J by 4 bases, with 10 bases between. The CDR3 nucleotides are TGTGCCAGCAGTTTAATGGGGGGTTCAGATACGCAGTATTTT. The encoded protein is CASSLMGGSDTQYF.

This clonotype has more than one count but fewer than ten. The V and J genes are TRBV5-4 and TRBJ1-3; the D is unclear. The CDR3 is 14 amino acids. The V gene lost 4 bases and the J gene lost 0 bases, with 8 bases spanning the gap. Germline CDR1 reads SGHNT; CDR2 reads YYREEE (reference sequence). This CDR3 reads CASSLHSSGNTIYF. The CDR3 nucleotides are TGTGCCAGCAGCCTCCACAGCTCTGGAAACACCATATATTTT.